The source of this T cell receptor (beta chain) is a study of blood T cell repertoires in COVID-19. Turning to the study itself: Specimens from acute and convalescent COVID-19 originated in the United States, Italy and Spain.

The assay was immunoSEQ multiplex PCR, and TCRdb's table has in-frame clones only and misses some. This sample has 250,000 to 300,000 clones, with roughly 89% found just once. The CDR3 has 13 residues. The germline V gene encodes CDR1 MNHEY and CDR2 SVGAGI. V dropped 6 bases and J dropped 4 bases, with 12 bases sitting between them. Sequencing used peripheral blood. This sequence joins TRBV6-5 and TRBJ1-2; D uncertain. This clonotype was sampled from a man in his forties or fifties with acute or convalescent COVID-19. The CDR3 sequence: CASSQVPAYGYTF. The CDR3 nucleotides are TGTGCCAGCAGCCAGGTCCCAGCCTATGGCTACACCTTC.